This entry lists 2 T cell receptor beta chains sequenced from one sample in a study of beta chain features in type 1 diabetes. These receptors are not linked to any known antigen. Study results and caveats: All four CD4+ subsets of Type 1 diabetes patients contained TCRB CDR3s that were moderately but significantly shorter.

Expressed TCRB transcripts were sequenced because the entire RNA isolate underwent reverse transcription. Sequencing used immunoSEQ multiplex PCR; TCRdb keeps in-frame clones, though not all of them. Among nearly 700,000 clones listed, roughly 12% were seen once. The specimen sequenced was naive CD4+ T cells from blood. Receptors were obtained from a man aged 18 to 29 with type 1 diabetes.

The chain joins TRBV7-3 to TRBJ1-6, with 10 bases identical to TRBD1. The CDR3 consists of 15 residues. Germline V gene data show CDR1 as SGHTA and CDR2 as FQGTGA. The trim removed 5 bases at V and 7 bases at J, leaving 5 bases unmatched. The CDR3 bases are TGTGCCAGCAGCGCCGGGACAGGGGTAAATTCACCCCTCCACTTT. Its translation is CASSAGTGVNSPLHF.

This clone was found a few times. The V gene is TRBV30, the J gene TRBJ1-2; 9 bases map to TRBD1. CDR1 and CDR2 (germline): GTSNPN, SVGIG (reference sequence). The J segment lost 7 bases and the V segment lost 6 bases, leaving 12 bases of the junction unmatched. The CDR3 loop spans 14 amino acids. For the CDR3, the DNA is TGTGCCTGCCCGCTTCCCGGGACAGGGCCTGGCTACACCTTC. Encoded protein: CACPLPGTGPGYTF.